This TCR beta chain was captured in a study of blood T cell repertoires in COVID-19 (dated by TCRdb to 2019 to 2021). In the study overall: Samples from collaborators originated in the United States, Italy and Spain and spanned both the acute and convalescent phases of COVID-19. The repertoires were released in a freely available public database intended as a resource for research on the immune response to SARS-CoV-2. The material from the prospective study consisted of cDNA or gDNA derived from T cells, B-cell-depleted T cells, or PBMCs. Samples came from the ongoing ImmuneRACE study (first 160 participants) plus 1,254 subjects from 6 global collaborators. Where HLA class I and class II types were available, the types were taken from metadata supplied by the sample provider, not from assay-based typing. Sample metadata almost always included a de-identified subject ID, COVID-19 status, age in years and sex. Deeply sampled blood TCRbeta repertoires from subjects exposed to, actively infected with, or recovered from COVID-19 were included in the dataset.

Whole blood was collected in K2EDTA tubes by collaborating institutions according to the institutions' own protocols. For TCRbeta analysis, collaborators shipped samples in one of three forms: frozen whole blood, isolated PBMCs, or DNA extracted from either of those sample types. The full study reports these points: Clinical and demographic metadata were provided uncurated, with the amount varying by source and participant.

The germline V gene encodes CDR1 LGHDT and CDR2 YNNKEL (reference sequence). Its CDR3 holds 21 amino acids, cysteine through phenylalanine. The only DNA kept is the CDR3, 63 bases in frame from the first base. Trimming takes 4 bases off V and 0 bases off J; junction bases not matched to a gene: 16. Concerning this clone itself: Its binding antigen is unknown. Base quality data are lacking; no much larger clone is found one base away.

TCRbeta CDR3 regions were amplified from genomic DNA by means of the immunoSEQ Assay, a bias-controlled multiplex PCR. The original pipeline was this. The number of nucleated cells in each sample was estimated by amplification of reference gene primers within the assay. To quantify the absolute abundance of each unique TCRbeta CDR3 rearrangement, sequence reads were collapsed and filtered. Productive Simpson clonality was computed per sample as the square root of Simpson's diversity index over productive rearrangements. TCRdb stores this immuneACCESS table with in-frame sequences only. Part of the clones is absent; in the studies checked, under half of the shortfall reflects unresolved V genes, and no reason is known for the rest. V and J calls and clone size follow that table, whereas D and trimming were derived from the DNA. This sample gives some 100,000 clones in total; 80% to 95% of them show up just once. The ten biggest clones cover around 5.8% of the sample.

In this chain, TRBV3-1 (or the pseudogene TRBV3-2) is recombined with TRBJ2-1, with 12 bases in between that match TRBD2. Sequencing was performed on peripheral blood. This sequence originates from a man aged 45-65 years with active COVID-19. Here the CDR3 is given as CASSRWTSGKLGGSSYNEQFF. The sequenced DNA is TGTGCCAGCAGCCGTTGGACTAGCGGGAAATTAGGCGGAAGCTCCTACAATGAGCAGTTCTTC.